This T cell receptor (beta chain) was obtained from a study of blood T cell repertoires in COVID-19. The method was immunoSEQ multiplex PCR; TCRdb's version includes in-frame clones alone and lacks a portion of them. The sample has 200,000 to 300,000 clones, about 83% seen once. The CDR3 runs to 13 residues. Germline V CDR1 and CDR2: KGHDR, SFDVKD. Trimming took 9 bases from V and 3 from J; bases not matched to a gene: 1. The chain links TRBV24-1 to TRBJ1-5; 10 bases match TRBD1. The material sequenced was peripheral blood. This TCR was recovered from a man aged 50-59 years with acute or convalescent COVID-19. The CDR3 region has the DNA TGTGCCACCGACAGGGGGCACAATCAGCCCCAGCATTTT. It translates to CATDRGHNQPQHF.